This record covers a single T cell receptor beta chain. Its antigen is unidentified. The germline gives CDR1 SGHTA, CDR2 FQGNSA. This CDR3 spans 15 amino acids. Trimming left V 4 bases short and J 0 bases short, with 9 bases between. Lysates of CMV-infected fibroblasts at 8 to 10 ug/mL stimulated these cells. CD40L/CD69 double-negative CD45RO-high memory CD4+ T cells were collected. The data were obtained in a study of persistence of HIV-infected CD4 T cells. The libraries were made with immunoSEQ version 4 in survey mode. This table comes from immunoSEQ multiplex PCR, and its TCRdb copy is limited to in-frame clones, with some not included. Counted here are over 25,000 clones, around 82% occurring once; the ten biggest clones make up roughly 0.9%.

V and J are TRBV7-2 and TRBJ2-2; no clear D gene. This sample comprised CD4+ T cells sorted from PBMCs after approximately 20-hour stimulation, obtained from a patient who received antiretroviral therapy. This TCR was sampled from an adult man with HIV who was CMV-seropositive. CDR3 amino acids: CASSSGRSNTGELFF. The CDR3 region has the DNA TGTGCCAGCAGCTCCGGACGCTCGAACACCGGGGAGCTGTTTTTT.